This T cell receptor beta chain was obtained from a study of shared clonotypes between healthy human individuals. Findings and caveats of the study: Naive subsets generally exceeded memory subsets in estimated richness.

CDR1 is SGDLS and CDR2 is YYNGEE in the germline V gene. CDR3 length: 14 amino acids. V shed 3 bases and J 1 base; nucleotides not matched to a gene: 3. The data were produced by immunoSEQ multiplex PCR, yet TCRdb's version contains in-frame clones alone and is incomplete. In the table there are roughly 650,000 clones, roughly 95% of which are singletons. In the case of this clone: Its antigen is currently unknown.

Terminally differentiated effector memory CD45RA+ cells were excluded from the naive CD8 cells, which were CD45RO-negative and positively selected for CCR7. The TCR originated in a woman aged 25-40 years in good health. Sequencing was carried out using naive CD8+ T cells sorted from blood. The gene calls are TRBV9 and TRBJ1-1; 7 positions match TRBD1. The CDR3 region has the DNA TGTGCCAGCAGCGCAGGGGGAACGAACACTGAAGCTTTCTTT. This translates into CASSAGGTNTEAFF.